These 19 T cell receptor beta chains share one sample of origin, sequenced in a study of neoadjuvant anti-PD-1 for oral cavity cancer. Data came from immunoSEQ multiplex PCR; TCRdb stores just in-frame clones and leaves some out. This table has about 16,000 clones, roughly two thirds appearing once. Sequencing used PBMCs, obtained before nivolumab (anti-PD-1) treatment. The receptors stem from a person aged 40 to 85 with oral cavity squamous cell carcinoma.

The V gene is TRBV30, the J gene TRBJ2-6; D not resolved. Germline assignment: CDR1 GTSNPN and CDR2 SVGIG (reference sequence). The CDR3 length is 16 residues. Deletions cut 4 bases from V and 0 bases from J, with 13 bases between. The CDR3 is CAWIMGQSSGANVLTF. In DNA form, the CDR3 reads TGTGCCTGGATCATGGGCCAGAGCTCTGGGGCCAACGTCCTGACTTTC.

V gene TRBV30 combines with J gene TRBJ1-4; D unclear. CDR1 and CDR2 (germline): GTSNPN, SVGIG (reference sequence). CDR3 size: 13 residues. The V gene lost 4 bases and the J gene lost 7 bases, with 13 bases spanning the gap. The CDR3 spells CAWKSPGGEKLFF. The CDR3 bases are TGTGCCTGGAAGTCCCCCGGCGGTGAAAAACTGTTTTTT.

This CDR3 reads CSARRETQYF. The CDR3 coding sequence is TGCAGTGCTAGAAGAGAGACCCAGTACTTC. The V call is TRBV20-1, the J call TRBJ2-5; D uncertain. The V end lost 2 bases, the J end lost 4 bases, and 2 bases lay between the germline ends. The germline CDR1 and CDR2 sequences are DFQATT and SNEGSKA (reference sequence). This CDR3 has 10 residues.

This clone has just a few counts. The chain has TRBV6-1 and TRBJ1-3; no clear D gene. This CDR3 comprises 16 residues. CDR1 is MNHNS, CDR2 SASEGT, per germline. V was cut by 3 bases and J by 4 bases, with 16 bases left in between. The chain's CDR3 is CASSDPAGGTGNTIYF. CDR3 DNA sequence: TGTGCCAGCAGTGATCCTGCCGGAGGTACCGGAAACACCATATATTTT.

This chain joins TRBV6-1 and TRBJ1-5, with 7 bases aligning to TRBD1. The ends lost 6 bases at V and 4 bases at J; junction bases unmatched: 9. The CDR3 has 15 residues. Looked up from germline, CDR1 is MNHNS and CDR2 is SASEGT. CDR3 amino acids: CASRVDRVSNQPQHF. The DNA for the CDR3 is TGTGCCAGCAGAGTCGACAGGGTTTCGAATCAGCCCCAGCATTTT.

The V and J genes are TRBV6-5 and TRBJ2-1, with 8 positions matching TRBD2. This CDR3 contains 14 residues. Germline V gene lookup returns CDR1 MNHEY and CDR2 SVGAGI. With V trimmed by 0 bases and J by 9 bases, 4 bases remained unmatched. The DNA for the CDR3 is TGTGCCAGCAGTTACTCAGCCGGGGGGGGTGAGCAGTTCTTC. Its translation is CASSYSAGGGEQFF.

This chain uses TRBV4-1 with TRBJ2-1, with TRBD2 identical over 11 bases. CDR1 and CDR2 (germline): MGHRA, YSYEKL. The V gene end was trimmed by 3 bases and the J gene end by 0 bases; junction bases not matched to a gene: 16. The CDR3 spans 21 residues. Written as DNA, the CDR3 is TGCGCCAGCAGCCACCTCAGAAGTCTCGCTAGCGGGAGGCACTCCTACAATGAGCAGTTCTTC. This codes for CASSHLRSLASGRHSYNEQFF.

V and J are TRBV18 and TRBJ1-1, with D possibly matching TRBD1 (6 bases). Germline V gene sequence: CDR1 KGHSH, CDR2 LQKENI. The CDR3 sequence is 15 residues long. The V end was cut by 1 base, the J end by 5 bases, with 14 bases between. The DNA for the CDR3 is TGTGCCAGCTCACCACTACGAGGGGGGGTAACTGAAGCTTTCTTT. The encoded protein is CASSPLRGGVTEAFF.

This sequence joins TRBV28 and TRBJ2-2; 9 bases are a match to TRBD1. The CDR3 extends over 16 amino acids. Germline V gene sequence: CDR1 MDHEN, CDR2 SYDVKM. The trim removed 7 bases at V and 4 bases at J, leaving 10 bases unmatched. The CDR3 DNA follows: TGTGCCAGCAACAAGCCGGGACAGGGATTCACCGGGGAGCTGTTTTTT. Protein: CASNKPGQGFTGELFF.

This chain links TRBV19 with TRBJ1-5; D unresolved. V lost 8 bases to trimming and J lost 0 bases, with 11 bases between them. Germline values: CDR1 LNHDA, CDR2 SQIVND (reference sequence). The CDR3 totals 14 residues. DNA of the CDR3: TGTGCCAGTCGAGCCGGATATAGCAATCAGCCCCAGCATTTT. It specifies CASRAGYSNQPQHF.

The sample holds a few counts of this clone. The genes are TRBV30 and TRBJ2-4; TRBD2 aligns across 11 bases. Germline lookup yields CDR1 GTSNPN and CDR2 SVGIG (reference sequence). V trimming: 2 bases; J trimming: 7 bases; junction bases outside the gene matches: 4. The CDR3 runs 14 residues. In DNA form, the CDR3 reads TGTGCCTGGAGTTTGACTAGCGGGATCAACATTCAGTACTTC. Translated: CAWSLTSGINIQYF.

This chain connects TRBV30 to TRBJ2-7; 10 nucleotides align to TRBD1. The CDR3 extends over 13 amino acids. Germline V CDR1 and CDR2: GTSNPN, SVGIG (reference sequence). J was trimmed by 6 bases and V by 4 bases; bases with no gene match: 6. In nucleotides, the CDR3 is TGTGCCTGGAAAGGTGGACAGGGGGTCGAGCAGTACTTC. Residues: CAWKGGQGVEQYF.

This chain connects TRBV6-5 to TRBJ2-3, with 7 nucleotides matching TRBD1. Germline CDR1 MNHEY, CDR2 SVGAGI. Trimming at V came to 0 bases and at J to 2 bases, leaving 2 bases not matched to a gene. This CDR3 is built from 15 residues. CDR3 nucleotides: TGTGCCAGCAGTTACTCCGGGACAGTCACAGATACGCAGTATTTT. Translated, it gives CASSYSGTVTDTQYF.

This clone was detected only a few times. The chain has TRBV28 and TRBJ1-2, with TRBD1 matching 9 bases. Per germline, CDR1 MDHEN and CDR2 SYDVKM. The V segment lost 5 bases and the J segment 6 bases; nucleotides outside the gene matches: 7. The length of the CDR3 is 14 residues. The CDR3, as DNA: TGTGCCAGCAGTACCCCCGGGACAGGGAATGGCTACACCTTC. It yields the protein CASSTPGTGNGYTF.

CDR3 loop: CASSRGLWGGEKLFF. The CDR3 bases are TGTGCCAGCAGTAGGGGACTTTGGGGGGGTGAAAAACTGTTTTTT. The chain uses TRBV27 and TRBJ1-4, with TRBD1 as a possible D gene (5 bases). The CDR3 consists of 15 residues. CDR1 MNHEY and CDR2 SMNVEV come from the germline V gene (reference sequence). Trimming cost V 5 bases and J 7 bases, with 17 bases left between them.

The rearrangement joins TRBV6-6 to TRBJ2-7; D is perhaps TRBD1 (6 bases). Trimming left V 8 bases short and J 0 bases short, with 20 bases between. The length of the CDR3 is 16 residues. The V gene's germline CDR1 is MNHNY and CDR2 SVGAGI (reference sequence). The CDR3 region is CASDAGTRVASYEQYF. DNA for the CDR3: TGTGCCAGCGATGCAGGGACACGGGTCGCCTCCTACGAGCAGTACTTC.

The gene calls are TRBV19 and TRBJ2-7; D unclear. The germline V gene encodes CDR1 LNHDA and CDR2 SQIVND (reference sequence). The germline V and J ends were trimmed by 5 bases and 6 bases, with 8 bases remaining between them. The CDR3 has 11 amino acids. The CDR3 coding sequence is TGTGCCAGTAGTCCAGGTGGCGAGCAGTACTTC. Amino acids: CASSPGGEQYF.

This chain links TRBV29-1 with TRBJ2-2; tentatively, D is TRBD2 (5 bases). Germline V gene sequence: CDR1 SQVTM, CDR2 ANQGSEA. The CDR3 covers 14 residues. Trimming pared 7 bases from V and 1 base from J, leaving 13 bases between. Here the CDR3 DNA reads TGCAGCGCAGGAGGTGGGGAGAACACCGGGGAGCTGTTTTTT. As protein: CSAGGGENTGELFF.

The chain couples TRBV11-2 to TRBJ1-4, with D unclear. Deletions cut 5 bases from V and 8 bases from J, with 12 bases between. CDR1 SGHAT and CDR2 FQNNGV come from the germline V gene. The CDR3 consists of 13 residues. The CDR3 DNA is TGTGCCAGCAGCCTGGGTAACAGCGAAAAACTGTTTTTT. Its translation: CASSLGNSEKLFF.